A selection of T cell receptor beta chains follows, all from one sample in a study of T cells in Graves' hyperthyroidism and ophthalmopathy. TCRdb re-called the multiplex PCR reads with MiXCR, one entry per CDR3 protein. In the table there are approximately 600,000 distinct CDR3 sequences, around 14% of which are singletons. The material sequenced was blood. The receptor source for this set is a woman aged 30 to 39 with Graves' hyperthyroidism that later progressed to Graves' ophthalmopathy. Both conserved end residues are part of each CDR3. The D gene is left open where the match is weak. Clone size, where shown, is once, few, many, or a class for clones that have expanded.

V gene,clone size,J gene,D gene,CDR3 protein,CDR3 DNA
TRBV6-5,many,TRBJ2-7,TRBD1,CASSYYSTGGYEQYF,TGTGCCAGCAGTTACTATTCGACAGGGGGCTACGAGCAGTACTTC
TRBV12-3/TRBV12-4,many,TRBJ2-1,NA,CASSHSRSYNEQFF,TGTGCCAGCAGTCACTCTCGCTCCTACAATGAGCAGTTCTTC
TRBV6-1,NA,TRBJ1-3,NA,CASSPGQHSGNTIYF,TGTGCCAGCAGTCCCGGACAGCACTCTGGAAACACCATATATTTT
TRBV18,many,TRBJ1-4,NA,CASSPPPRANEKLFF,TGTGCCAGCTCACCACCGCCCAGGGCTAATGAAAAACTGTTTTTT
TRBV27,many,TRBJ2-7,TRBD1,CASSDRVTYEQYF,TGTGCCAGCAGCGACAGGGTCACCTACGAGCAGTACTTC
TRBV5-1,few,TRBJ2-5,NA,CASSLDRVKYF,TGCGCCAGCAGCTTGGACAGGGTAAAGTACTTC
TRBV19,many,TRBJ1-1,TRBD1,CASTEVGQGDTEAFF,TGTGCCAGTACCGAGGTGGGACAGGGGGACACTGAAGCTTTCTTT
TRBV4-3,NA,TRBJ2-1,NA,CASSHQLGVVDEQFF,TGCGCCAGCAGTCATCAACTCGGGGTCGTGGATGAGCAGTTCTTC
TRBV27,many,TRBJ2-1,NA,CASSSTAPSYNEQFF,TGTGCCAGCAGCTCTACAGCCCCCTCCTACAATGAGCAGTTCTTC
TRBV7-3,many,TRBJ1-2,NA,CASSLDIRGGYTF,TGTGCCAGCAGCTTGGACATACGAGGAGGCTACACCTTC
TRBV28,NA,TRBJ2-1,NA,CASRSSWRSYNEQFF,TGTGCCAGCAGATCCAGTTGGAGGTCCTACAATGAGCAGTTCTTC
TRBV13,many,TRBJ1-2,NA,CASSTLEADGYTF,TGTGCCAGCAGCACACTCGAGGCCGATGGCTACACCTTC
TRBV28,many,TRBJ2-7,TRBD2,CATLAASYEQYF,TGTGCCACCCTAGCGGCCTCCTACGAGCAGTACTTC
TRBV4-1,few,TRBJ2-7,TRBD1,CASSQEMRQGYEQYF,TGCGCCAGCAGCCAAGAAATGAGACAGGGGTACGAGCAGTACTTC
TRBV20-1,few,TRBJ2-7,TRBD2,CSANPARSAGYEQYF,TGCAGTGCTAACCCGGCTAGATCAGCGGGATACGAGCAGTACTTC
TRBV24-1,many,TRBJ2-7,TRBD1,CATSDSRQGVSEQYF,TGTGCCACCAGTGATTCTCGGCAGGGGGTATCCGAGCAGTACTTC
TRBV2,NA,TRBJ1-6,TRBD1,CASSEAGQVTSPLHF,TGTGCCAGCAGTGAAGCGGGACAGGTTACTTCACCCCTCCACTTT
TRBV30,NA,TRBJ2-7,NA,CAWSQLGEQYF,TGTGCCTGGTCCCAGCTGGGGGAGCAGTACTTC
TRBV10-3,NA,TRBJ2-4,NA,CAISESGKNIQYF,TGTGCCATCAGTGAGTCCGGCAAAAACATTCAGTACTTC
TRBV20-1,many,TRBJ2-3,TRBD2,CSARGVTGGADTQYF,TGCAGTGCTAGAGGGGTAACGGGAGGCGCAGATACGCAGTATTTT
TRBV27,many,TRBJ1-4,NA,CASSPGTAEFSLFF,TGTGCCAGCAGTCCGGGGACCGCGGAGTTTTCCCTGTTTTTT
TRBV5-1,many,TRBJ2-5,TRBD1,CASNIGTAQETQYF,TGCGCCAGCAATATCGGGACAGCCCAAGAGACCCAGTACTTC
TRBV2,many,TRBJ2-7,TRBD2,CASKPSGSSGYEQYF,TGTGCCAGCAAGCCTAGCGGGAGCTCGGGCTACGAGCAGTACTTC
TRBV20-1,many,TRBJ2-1,NA,CSAIRNEQFF,TGCAGTGCTATCCGCAATGAGCAGTTCTTC
TRBV25-1,many,TRBJ2-5,TRBD1,CASSAGGGEETQYF,TGTGCCAGCAGTGCAGGGGGCGGTGAAGAGACCCAGTACTTC
TRBV19,many,TRBJ2-1,TRBD2,CASSALAGSPYNEQFF,TGTGCCAGTAGTGCCCTAGCGGGATCCCCATACAATGAGCAGTTCTTC
TRBV10-2,few,TRBJ1-1,NA,CASKGSKYTEAFF,TGCGCCAGCAAAGGGTCGAAGTACACTGAAGCTTTCTTT
TRBV19,NA,TRBJ2-3,TRBD1,CASSRGQGIEGTDTQYF,TGTGCCAGTAGTAGAGGACAGGGAATCGAAGGGACAGATACGCAGTATTTT
TRBV9,once,TRBJ2-5,NA,CASSVAGTPQETQYF,TGTGCCAGCAGCGTAGCAGGGACACCCCAAGAGACCCAGTACTTC
TRBV12-3/TRBV12-4,many,TRBJ1-1,NA,CASSFQGPSPFF,TGTGCCAGCAGCTTTCAAGGACCATCACCTTTCTTT
TRBV12-3/TRBV12-4,many,TRBJ2-5,NA,CASSFNSYAIRSQETQYF,TGTGCCAGCAGTTTTAACAGTTACGCAATTCGATCGCAAGAGACCCAGTACTTC
TRBV4-3,NA,TRBJ2-7,NA,CASSQVFGGVGYEQYF,TGCGCCAGCAGCCAAGTCTTTGGGGGAGTGGGATACGAGCAGTACTTC
TRBV14,many,TRBJ2-1,TRBD2,CASSQSSGKSYLGEQFF,TGTGCCAGCAGCCAATCTAGCGGGAAATCCTACTTAGGCGAGCAGTTCTTC
TRBV12-3/TRBV12-4,many,TRBJ1-6,NA,CASSLQGMLSPLHF,TGTGCCAGCAGTTTGCAGGGGATGCTTTCACCCCTCCACTTT
TRBV19,many,TRBJ2-3,NA,CASSTLAYTQYF,TGTGCCAGTAGTACACTGGCTTATACGCAGTATTTT
TRBV11-3,NA,TRBJ2-1,NA,CASSLEGSSLNEQFF,TGTGCCAGCAGCTTAGAGGGGAGCTCCCTCAATGAGCAGTTCTTC
TRBV18,NA,TRBJ2-1,NA,CASSPDEAMEQFF,TGTGCCAGCTCACCGGACGAGGCGATGGAGCAGTTCTTC
TRBV11-2,many,TRBJ1-4,TRBD1,CASSRTGGLEKLFF,TGTGCCAGCAGCAGGACAGGGGGGTTGGAAAAACTGTTTTTT
TRBV10-2,few,TRBJ2-4,NA,CASSDLSGPGLAKNIQYF,TGCGCCAGCAGTGATCTCTCGGGCCCGGGGTTAGCCAAAAACATTCAGTACTTC
TRBV29-1,many,TRBJ2-1,NA,CSVGLYPGRNEQFF,TGCAGCGTTGGTCTCTATCCAGGGCGCAATGAGCAGTTCTTC
TRBV5-1,NA,TRBJ1-5,TRBD1,CASSLEGAGNQPPHF,TGTGCCAGCAGCTTGGAGGGGGCGGGCAATCAGCCCCCGCATTTT
TRBV10-3,many,TRBJ2-3,NA,CAIRTTTSTDTQYF,TGTGCCATCAGGACGACAACTAGCACAGATACGCAGTATTTT
TRBV5-6,many,TRBJ2-1,NA,CASSSTGIPVAVEQFF,TGTGCCAGCAGCTCAACGGGAATCCCAGTAGCGGTTGAGCAGTTCTTC
TRBV4-1,many,TRBJ2-1,NA,CASSHQLGSSYNEQFF,TGCGCCAGCAGCCACCAACTCGGTAGCTCCTACAATGAGCAGTTCTTC
TRBV11-2,NA,TRBJ2-1,TRBD2,CASSLTPFEASGDEQFF,TGTGCCAGCAGCTTGACACCATTTGAGGCTAGCGGCGATGAGCAGTTCTTC
TRBV19,many,TRBJ1-2,NA,CASSLDANYGYTF,TGTGCCAGTAGTTTGGACGCAAACTATGGCTACACCTTC
TRBV14,many,TRBJ2-2,NA,CASSQELGNTGELFF,TGTGCCAGCAGCCAAGAACTAGGGAACACCGGGGAGCTGTTTTTT
TRBV12-5,many,TRBJ1-2,NA,CASGRDIPNYGYTF,TGTGCTAGTGGCCGGGACATACCCAACTATGGCTACACCTTC
TRBV13,few,TRBJ2-1,TRBD2,CASSPGLAALNEQFF,TGTGCCAGCAGCCCGGGACTAGCGGCCTTAAATGAGCAGTTCTTC
TRBV13,many,TRBJ2-3,TRBD1,CASSSQGGTDTQYF,TGTGCCAGCAGCTCACAGGGGGGCACAGATACGCAGTATTTT
TRBV28,many,TRBJ1-1,NA,CASRAVNTEAFF,TGTGCCAGCAGGGCGGTGAACACTGAAGCTTTCTTT
TRBV4-2,NA,TRBJ2-5,NA,CASSQDKIQYF,TGTGCCAGCAGCCAAGATAAGATCCAGTACTTC
TRBV4-1,few,TRBJ1-1,NA,CASIGTLGAFF,TGCGCCAGCATCGGGACCTTAGGAGCTTTCTTT
TRBV6-1,NA,TRBJ2-1,TRBD1,CASRKGQNNEQFF,TGTGCCTCCCGCAAGGGACAGAACAATGAGCAGTTCTTC
TRBV12-3/TRBV12-4,many,TRBJ2-7,TRBD2,CASSLRAGGSGEQYF,TGTGCCAGCAGCTTGCGGGCGGGAGGATCCGGCGAGCAGTACTTC
TRBV28,many,TRBJ1-3,TRBD1,CASNPGQAGNTIYF,TGTGCCAGCAACCCAGGACAGGCTGGAAACACCATATATTTT
TRBV12-3/TRBV12-4,many,TRBJ2-7,TRBD1,CASRVGQGINEQYF,TGTGCCAGCAGAGTCGGACAGGGGATTAACGAGCAGTACTTC